One and the same sample provided the 18 T cell receptor beta chains below, sequenced in a study of blood T cell repertoires in COVID-19 (dated by TCRdb to 2019 to 2021). Receptor amplification or capture employed the immunoSEQ multiplex PCR assay. As stored in TCRdb, this immuneACCESS dataset retains in-frame rearrangements with V and J assigned. A fraction of the clones does not appear; measured against another copy, unresolved V genes explain less than half of the discrepancy, and the remainder lacks a known reason. Within this sample are 120,000 or so clones, with over 65% of them counted one time only. The ten top clones hold approximately 5.6% of the sample. The sample consisted of peripheral blood. Receptors originate from a man aged 65 to 79 with acute or convalescent COVID-19.

The J gene is TRBJ1-4, the V gene TRBV2; D gene unclear. Germline loops: CDR1 SNHLY, CDR2 FYNNEI. The CDR3 is made up of 13 amino acids. Trimming pared 2 bases from V and 8 bases from J, leaving 9 bases between. For the CDR3, the DNA is TGTGCCAGCAGTGAACGGTGGGCCGAAAAACTGTTTTTT. The encoded protein is CASSERWAEKLFF.

V is TRBV7-3 and J is TRBJ2-5; tentatively, D is TRBD2 (5 bases). The CDR3 extends over 15 amino acids. From germline, CDR1 is SGHTA and CDR2 FQGTGA. With 4 bases removed from V and 1 base from J, the gap between germline ends came to 13 bases. The CDR3 DNA follows: TGTGCCAGCAGCTCCACTGGAGCGGCCCAAGAGACCCAGTACTTC. Translation gives CASSSTGAAQETQYF. Full variable domain (missing parts from reference TRBV7-3 and TRBJ2-5): GAGVSQTPSNKVTEKGKYVELRCDPISGHTALYWYRQSLGQGPEFLIYFQGTGAADDSGLPNDRFFAVRPEGSVSTLKIQRTERGDSAVYLCASSSTGAAQETQYFGPGTRLLVL.

The chain joins TRBV7-3 to TRBJ2-3; 7 bases fit TRBD2. Per the germline V gene, CDR1 is SGHTA and CDR2 is FQGTGA. V lost 2 bases to trimming and J lost 5 bases; unmatched junction nucleotides: 7. The CDR3 length is 15 residues. As DNA, the CDR3 is TGTGCCAGCAGCTTATCCCCAGGGAGGGGAGATACGCAGTATTTT. Its translation: CASSLSPGRGDTQYF.

This CDR3 reads CASSAGAGGYEQYF. DNA for the CDR3: TGCGCCAGCAGCGCCGGCGCCGGGGGATACGAGCAGTACTTC. The chain has TRBV5-1 and TRBJ2-7; possible D gene TRBD2, 6 bases. The V and J ends lost 4 bases and 4 bases respectively, with 15 bases between them. The germline V gene encodes CDR1 SGHRS and CDR2 YFSETQ. The CDR3 sequence is 14 residues long.

The chain has TRBV28 and TRBJ1-1, with 7 bases aligning to TRBD1. The CDR3 consists of 14 residues. CDR1 MDHEN and CDR2 SYDVKM come from the germline V gene. Germline trimming cut 3 bases from V and 6 bases from J; bases unmatched to any gene: 7. CDR3 nucleotides: TGTGCCAGCAGTTTCTATCGGGACAGTCCTGAAGCTTTCTTT. It codes for CASSFYRDSPEAFF.

V is TRBV19 and J is TRBJ1-1; D is unresolved. The CDR3 is 17 amino acids. The germline V gene encodes CDR1 LNHDA and CDR2 SQIVND (reference sequence). Trimming took off 4 bases at V and 0 bases at J, with 18 bases between the two ends. For the CDR3, the DNA is TGTGCCAGTAGTACCTACAGTTCCCCTTTCATGAACACTGAAGCTTTCTTT. This gives the protein CASSTYSSPFMNTEAFF.

This clone showed up just once. The CDR3 nucleotides are TGTGCCAGCACGGGTAGGGGAAGCGAGCAGTACTTC. Its protein is CASTGRGSEQYF. The chain couples TRBV19 to TRBJ2-7, with TRBD1 as a possible D gene (5 bases). The CDR3 consists of 12 residues. The germline CDR1 and CDR2 sequences are LNHDA and SQIVND (reference sequence). V dropped 9 bases and J dropped 6 bases, with 15 bases sitting between them.

The rearrangement joins TRBV5-1 to TRBJ1-1; the D gene is possibly TRBD1 (6 bases). CDR1 is SGHRS, CDR2 YFSETQ, per germline. The CDR3 length is 16 residues. V gave up 1 base and J gave up 3 bases, with 16 bases separating them. The CDR3 loop reads CASSLNPGQPHTEAFF. Written as DNA, the CDR3 is TGCGCCAGCAGCTTGAACCCCGGACAGCCCCACACTGAAGCTTTCTTT.

The V call is TRBV29-1, the J call TRBJ2-2; D is unclear. V gave up 4 bases and J gave up 7 bases, with 10 bases separating them. The CDR3 loop spans 12 amino acids. The germline CDR1 and CDR2 sequences are SQVTM and ANQGSEA. CDR3: CSVGVMNGELFF. The CDR3, as DNA: TGCAGCGTTGGAGTCATGAACGGGGAGCTGTTTTTT.

The chain uses TRBV7-9 and TRBJ1-1; D remains ambiguous. V dropped 5 bases and J dropped 5 bases, with 12 bases sitting between them. From germline, CDR1 is SEHNR and CDR2 FQNEAQ (reference sequence). This CDR3 is built from 13 residues. The CDR3 sequence: CASSLNTGTEAFF. The DNA of the CDR3 is TGTGCCAGCAGCCTTAACACCGGGACTGAAGCTTTCTTT.

The chain links TRBV9 to TRBJ2-3; D is perhaps TRBD1 (6 bases). The CDR3 loop spans 16 amino acids. V shed 4 bases and J shed 7 bases, with 22 bases lying between them. The germline V gene encodes CDR1 SGDLS and CDR2 YYNGEE. CDR3 sequence: CASSPQGPFTGNTQYF. CDR3 nucleotide sequence: TGTGCCAGCAGCCCGCAGGGGCCCTTCACGGGCAATACGCAGTATTTT.

In the case of this clone: One junction end does not reproduce the germline sequence, and a read error may be involved. The chain has TRBV28 and TRBJ2-6; 11 nucleotides agree with TRBD1. The germline CDR1 and CDR2 sequences are MDHEN and SYDVKM. The CDR3 is 18 amino acids. The CDR3 is CACRGWDRGSSGANVLTF. In DNA, the CDR3 is TGTGCCTGCAGGGGATGGGACAGGGGGAGCTCTGGGGCCAACGTCCTGACTTTC.

This CDR3 reads CASSALTGNTEAFF. In DNA form, the CDR3 reads TGTGCCAGCAGTGCCCTGACGGGGAACACTGAAGCTTTCTTT. The chain recombines TRBV6-6 with TRBJ1-1; D not resolved. CDR3 length: 14 amino acids. The germline V and J ends were trimmed by 5 bases and 1 base, with 11 bases remaining between them. Germline CDR1 is MNHNY and CDR2 is SVGAGI (reference sequence).

This clone is a singleton in its sample. This sequence joins TRBV7-3 and TRBJ2-2; the D gene is possibly TRBD2 (6 bases). This CDR3 region has 16 residues. Germline CDR1 SGHTA, CDR2 FQGTGA. The V end was cut by 5 bases, the J end by 6 bases, with 19 bases between. DNA for the CDR3: TGTGCCAGCAGCCCTCCGGGACTGGAGGGATCCGGGGAGCTGTTTTTT. It yields the protein CASSPPGLEGSGELFF.

The chain links TRBV28 to TRBJ2-1; the match to TRBD1 covers 8 bases. CDR3 size: 16 residues. Per germline, CDR1 MDHEN and CDR2 SYDVKM. The ends lost 5 bases at V and 6 bases at J; junction bases unmatched: 12. The CDR3 spells CASSRTQGAWGNEQFF. The DNA of the CDR3 is TGTGCCAGCAGTCGGACCCAGGGGGCTTGGGGCAATGAGCAGTTCTTC.

The J gene is TRBJ2-7, the V gene TRBV30, with no clear D. Germline V gene data show CDR1 as GTSNPN and CDR2 as SVGIG (reference sequence). The CDR3 length is 13 residues. The V end lost 2 bases, the J end lost 2 bases, and 10 bases lay between the germline ends. CDR3 region: CAWSSGQTYEQYF. CDR3 DNA: TGTGCCTGGAGTTCGGGTCAGACCTACGAGCAGTACTTC.

V usage is TRBV3-1 (or the pseudogene TRBV3-2) and J usage is TRBJ2-7; D possibly corresponds to TRBD1 (7 bases). The CDR3 covers 13 residues. The V and J ends lost 9 bases and 5 bases respectively, with 17 bases between them. Germline V gene data show CDR1 as LGHDT and CDR2 as YNNKEL (reference sequence). CDR3 DNA: TGTGCCAGTGGCGGGGCTCAGGGGGACGAGCAGTACTTC. Its protein is CASGGAQGDEQYF.

The genes are TRBV7-3 and TRBJ1-6, with 7 positions matching TRBD1. The CDR3 sequence is 16 residues long. CDR1 and CDR2 (germline): SGHTA, FQGTGA. V trimming: 4 bases; J trimming: 6 bases; junction bases outside the gene matches: 9. The CDR3 bases are TGTGCCAGCAGCTCCCAGCCGGGACAGACTAATTCACCCCTCCACTTT. Its protein is CASSSQPGQTNSPLHF.